The entry below gives a single T cell receptor (beta chain) sequence along with its context. This entry comes from a study of cytomegalovirus exposure and HLA in healthy donors. Germline V gives CDR1 LGHNA, CDR2 YNFKEQ. The CDR3 has 12 residues. With 4 bases removed from V and 7 bases from J, the gap between germline ends came to 10 bases. 60 Vbeta and 13 Jbeta primers were used in PCR. Measured with immunoSEQ multiplex PCR; TCRdb has only the in-frame clones, and not every one. The sample shows some 110,000 clones, roughly 73% of them seen only once. The receptor was isolated from a woman aged 30 to 39 in good health and CMV-seronegative. The material sequenced was PBMCs. The genes are TRBV4-2 and TRBJ1-1; possibly TRBD1 for D (6 bases). The CDR3 region is CASSPKTGEAFF. For the CDR3, the DNA is TGTGCCAGCAGCCCAAAGACAGGTGAAGCTTTCTTT.